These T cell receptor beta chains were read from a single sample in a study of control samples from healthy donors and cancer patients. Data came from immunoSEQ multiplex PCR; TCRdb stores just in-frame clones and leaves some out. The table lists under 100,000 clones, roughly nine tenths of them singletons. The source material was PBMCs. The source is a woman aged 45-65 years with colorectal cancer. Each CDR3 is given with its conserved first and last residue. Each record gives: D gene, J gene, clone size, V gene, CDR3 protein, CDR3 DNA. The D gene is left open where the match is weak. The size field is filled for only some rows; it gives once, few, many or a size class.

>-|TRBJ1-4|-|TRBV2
CASSEQGQWWEKLFF
TGTGCCAGCAGTGAACAAGGACAGTGGTGGGAAAAACTGTTTTTT
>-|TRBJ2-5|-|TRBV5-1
CASSLGGQETQYF
TGCGCCAGCAGCTTGGGGGGGCAAGAGACCCAGTACTTC
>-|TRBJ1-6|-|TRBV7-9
CASGLGGGLENSPLHF
TGTGCCAGCGGTTTGGGTGGGGGGCTGGAAAATTCACCCCTCCACTTT
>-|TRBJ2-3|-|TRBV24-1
CATSQGGRADTQYF
TGTGCCACCAGTCAGGGGGGCCGGGCAGATACGCAGTATTTT
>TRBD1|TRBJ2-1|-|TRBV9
CASSKTGQAYNEQFF
TGTGCCAGCAGCAAGACAGGACAGGCCTACAATGAGCAGTTCTTC
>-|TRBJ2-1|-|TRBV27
CASSPRSTGTARNEQFF
TGTGCCAGCAGTCCACGCTCTACAGGGACGGCACGCAATGAGCAGTTCTTC
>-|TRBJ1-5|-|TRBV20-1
CSASAGGNQPQHF
TGCAGTGCTAGTGCAGGTGGCAATCAGCCCCAGCATTTT
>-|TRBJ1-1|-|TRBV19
CASSMFNTEAFF
TGTGCCAGTAGTATGTTCAACACTGAAGCTTTCTTT
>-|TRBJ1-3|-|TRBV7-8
CASSQVREAVRNTIYF
TGTGCCAGCAGCCAAGTACGGGAAGCGGTGAGAAACACCATATATTTT
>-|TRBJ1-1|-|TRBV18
CASSPPFTRDTEAFF
TGTGCCAGCTCACCGCCGTTCACTCGGGACACTGAAGCTTTCTTT
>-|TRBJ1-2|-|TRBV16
CASSQGLNYGYTF
TGTGCCAGCAGTCAGGGACTAAACTATGGCTACACCTTC
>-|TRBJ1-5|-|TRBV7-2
CASSLVTEQPQHF
TGTGCCAGCAGCTTAGTGACAGAACAGCCCCAGCATTTT
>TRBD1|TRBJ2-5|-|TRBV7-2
CASSPDRGSGETQYF
TGTGCCAGCAGCCCCGACAGGGGGTCTGGAGAGACCCAGTACTTC
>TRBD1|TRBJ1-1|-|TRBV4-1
CASSQAGQGLFEAFF
TGCGCCAGCAGCCAAGCGGGACAGGGTCTCTTTGAAGCTTTCTTT
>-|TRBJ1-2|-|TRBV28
CASSFTGYGYTF
TGTGCCAGCAGTTTCACCGGCTATGGCTACACCTTC
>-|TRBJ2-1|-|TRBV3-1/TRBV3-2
CASSQRGGEGNEQFF
TGTGCCAGCAGCCAAAGGGGAGGTGAGGGCAATGAGCAGTTCTTC
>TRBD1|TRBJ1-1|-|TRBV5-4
CASSPGTGGMNTEAFF
TGTGCCAGCAGCCCCGGGACAGGGGGAATGAACACTGAAGCTTTCTTT
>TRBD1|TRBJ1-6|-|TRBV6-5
CASSRDRDSPLHF
TGTGCCAGCAGCCGGGACAGGGACTCACCCCTCCACTTT
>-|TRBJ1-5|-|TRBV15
CATTNLQGYQPQHF
TGTGCCACCACCAACCTCCAGGGCTATCAGCCCCAGCATTTT
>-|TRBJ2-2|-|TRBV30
CAWSGGYELFF
TGTGCCTGGAGTGGCGGGTACGAGCTGTTTTTT
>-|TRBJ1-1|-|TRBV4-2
CASSQESTLNTEAFF
TGTGCCAGCAGCCAAGAAAGCACCCTGAACACTGAAGCTTTCTTT
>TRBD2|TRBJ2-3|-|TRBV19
CASSWTSGGSTDTQYF
TGTGCCAGTAGTTGGACTAGCGGGGGCAGCACAGATACGCAGTATTTT
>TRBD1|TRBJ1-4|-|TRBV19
CASSPQGRYEKLFF
TGTGCCAGTAGTCCACAGGGGCGGTATGAAAAACTGTTTTTT
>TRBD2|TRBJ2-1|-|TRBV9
CASSVVSGGAVEQFF
TGTGCCAGCAGCGTGGTAAGCGGGGGGGCAGTGGAGCAGTTCTTC
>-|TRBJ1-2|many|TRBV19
CASSIETGGVYGYTF
TGTGCCAGTAGTATAGAGACAGGTGGGGTCTATGGCTACACCTTC
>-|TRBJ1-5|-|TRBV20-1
CSASGGNNQPQHF
TGCAGTGCTAGTGGGGGAAACAATCAGCCCCAGCATTTT
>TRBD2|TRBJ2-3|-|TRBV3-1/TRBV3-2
CASSQDERSSGSDTQYF
TGTGCCAGCAGCCAAGATGAGCGGTCTAGCGGATCCGATACGCAGTATTTT
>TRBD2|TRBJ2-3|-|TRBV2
CASKGLAGVWDTQYF
TGTGCCTCAAAGGGTCTAGCGGGAGTATGGGATACGCAGTATTTT
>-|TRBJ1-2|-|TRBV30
CAWSVSIYGYTF
TGTGCCTGGAGTGTATCAATCTATGGCTACACCTTC
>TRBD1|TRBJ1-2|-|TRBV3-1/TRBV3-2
CASSQAGTGADGYTF
TGTGCCAGCAGCCAAGCCGGGACAGGGGCTGATGGCTACACCTTC
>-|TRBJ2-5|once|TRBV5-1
CASSRRGRETQYF
TGCGCCAGCAGCCGAAGGGGCAGGGAGACCCAGTACTTC
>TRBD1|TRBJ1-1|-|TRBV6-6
CASSLGTGEITEAFF
TGTGCCAGCAGTTTGGGGACAGGGGAGATCACTGAAGCTTTCTTT
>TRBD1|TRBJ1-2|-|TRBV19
CASSSHTGVGGYTF
TGTGCCAGTAGTAGTCATACAGGGGTCGGCGGCTACACCTTC
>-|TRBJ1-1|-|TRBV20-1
CSARQVTEAFF
TGCAGTGCTAGACAGGTAACTGAAGCTTTCTTT
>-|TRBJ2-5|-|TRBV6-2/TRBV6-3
CASSYRGAGTQYF
TGTGCCAGCAGTTACAGAGGGGCCGGGACCCAGTACTTC
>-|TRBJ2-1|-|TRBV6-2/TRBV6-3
CASSYSGEWNEQFF
TGTGCCAGCAGTTACTCGGGGGAATGGAATGAGCAGTTCTTC
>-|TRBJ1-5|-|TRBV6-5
CASRDSYSNQPQHF
TGTGCCAGCAGGGACAGTTATAGCAATCAGCCCCAGCATTTT
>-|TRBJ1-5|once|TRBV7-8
CASSVTGHGDQPQHF
TGTGCCAGCAGCGTAACGGGACACGGCGATCAGCCCCAGCATTTT
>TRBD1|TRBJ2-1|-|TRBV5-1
CASSHGQGKFYNEQFF
TGCGCCAGCAGCCACGGACAGGGGAAATTCTACAATGAGCAGTTCTTC
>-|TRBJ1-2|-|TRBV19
CASSIQGFYGYTF
TGTGCCAGTAGTATTCAGGGGTTCTATGGCTACACCTTC
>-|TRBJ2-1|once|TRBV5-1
CASSLVAGRGSSYNEQFF
TGCGCCAGCAGCTTGGTTGCGGGTCGAGGAAGCTCCTACAATGAGCAGTTCTTC
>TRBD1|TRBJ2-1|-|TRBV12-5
CASAPGQSSYNEQFF
TGTGCTAGTGCCCCGGGACAGAGCTCCTACAATGAGCAGTTCTTC
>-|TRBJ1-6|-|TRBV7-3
CASSLQGSGAPLHF
TGTGCCAGCAGCTTACAGGGGAGTGGGGCACCCCTCCACTTT
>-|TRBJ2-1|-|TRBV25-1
CASSDRALGNEQFF
TGTGCCAGCAGTGATCGCGCCCTTGGAAATGAGCAGTTCTTC
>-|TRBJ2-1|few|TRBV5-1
CASSHDRNEQFF
TGCGCCAGCAGCCACGACAGGAATGAGCAGTTCTTC
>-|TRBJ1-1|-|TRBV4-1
CASSQGEGRPEAFF
TGCGCCAGCAGCCAAGGCGAGGGGAGGCCTGAAGCTTTCTTT
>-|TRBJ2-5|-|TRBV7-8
CASSLWTGIEETQYF
TGTGCCAGCAGCTTATGGACCGGGATTGAAGAGACCCAGTACTTC
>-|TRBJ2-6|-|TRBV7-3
CASSYDASGANVLTF
TGTGCCAGCAGCTACGACGCCTCTGGGGCCAACGTCCTGACTTTC
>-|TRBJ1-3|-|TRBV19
CASSIPGTVGNTIYF
TGTGCCAGTAGTATCCCCGGCACCGTCGGCAACACCATATATTTT
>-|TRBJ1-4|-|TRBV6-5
CASHIGGSGEKLFF
TGTGCCAGCCATATAGGGGGATCGGGGGAAAAACTGTTTTTT
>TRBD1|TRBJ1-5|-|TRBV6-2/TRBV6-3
CASSYTGDQPQHF
TGTGCCAGCAGTTATACAGGGGATCAGCCCCAGCATTTT
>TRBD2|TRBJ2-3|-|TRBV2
CASSEGLAGTDTQYF
TGTGCCAGCAGTGAGGGACTAGCGGGGACAGATACGCAGTATTTT
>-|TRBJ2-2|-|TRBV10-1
CASNTGTNTGELFF
TGCGCCAGCAATACGGGTACAAACACCGGGGAGCTGTTTTTT
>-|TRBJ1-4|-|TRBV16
CASSQGTTNEKLFF
TGTGCCAGCAGCCAGGGAACAACTAATGAAAAACTGTTTTTT
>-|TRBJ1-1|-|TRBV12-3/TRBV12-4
CASSSTWPTEAFF
TGTGCCAGCAGCTCCACATGGCCGACTGAAGCTTTCTTT